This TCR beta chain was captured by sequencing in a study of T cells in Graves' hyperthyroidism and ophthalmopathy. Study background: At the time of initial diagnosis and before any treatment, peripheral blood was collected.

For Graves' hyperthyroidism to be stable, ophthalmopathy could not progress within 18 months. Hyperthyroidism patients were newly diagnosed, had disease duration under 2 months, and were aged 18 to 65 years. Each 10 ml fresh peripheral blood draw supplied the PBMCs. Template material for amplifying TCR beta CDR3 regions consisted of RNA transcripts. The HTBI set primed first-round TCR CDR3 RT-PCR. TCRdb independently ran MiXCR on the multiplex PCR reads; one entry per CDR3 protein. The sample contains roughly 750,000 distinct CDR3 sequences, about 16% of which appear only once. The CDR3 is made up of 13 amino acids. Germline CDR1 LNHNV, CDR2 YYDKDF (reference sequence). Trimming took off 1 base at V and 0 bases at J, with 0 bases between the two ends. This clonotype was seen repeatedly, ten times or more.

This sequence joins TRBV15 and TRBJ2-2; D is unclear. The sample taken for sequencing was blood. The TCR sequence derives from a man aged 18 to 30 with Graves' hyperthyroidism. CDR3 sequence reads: CATSRANTGELFF. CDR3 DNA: TGTGCCACCAGCAGAGCGAACACCGGGGAGCTGTTTTTT. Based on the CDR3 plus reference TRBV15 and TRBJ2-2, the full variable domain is DAMVIQNPRYQVTQFGKPVTLSCSQTLNHNVMYWYQQKSSQAPKLLFHYYDKDFNNEADTPDNFQSRRPNTSFCFLDIRSPGLGDTAMYLCATSRANTGELFFGEGSRLTVL.